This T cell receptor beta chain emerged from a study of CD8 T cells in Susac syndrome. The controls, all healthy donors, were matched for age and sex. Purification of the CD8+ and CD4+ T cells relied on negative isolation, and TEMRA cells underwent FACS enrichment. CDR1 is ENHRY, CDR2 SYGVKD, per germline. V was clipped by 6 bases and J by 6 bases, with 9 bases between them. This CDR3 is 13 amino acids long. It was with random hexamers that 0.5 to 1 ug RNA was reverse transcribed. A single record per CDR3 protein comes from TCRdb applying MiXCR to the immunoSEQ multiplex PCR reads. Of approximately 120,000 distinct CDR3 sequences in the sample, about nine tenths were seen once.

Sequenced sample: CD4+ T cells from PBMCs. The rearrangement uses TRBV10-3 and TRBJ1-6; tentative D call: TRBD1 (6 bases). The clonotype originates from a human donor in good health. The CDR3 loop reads CAIRQGTNSPLHF. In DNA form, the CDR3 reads TGTGCCATCAGACAGGGAACTAATTCACCCCTCCACTTT.